Following are 2 T cell receptor beta chains from one sample sequenced in a study of shared clonotypes between healthy human individuals. Some clones are missing from TCRdb's copy, which holds only in-frame ones; the method was immunoSEQ multiplex PCR. This sample has approximately 350,000 clones; about 74% occur once, and the top ten carry 10%. Sequencing input: memory CD4+ T cells sorted from blood. The sample's subset: CD45RA-negative fraction. These receptors came from a young man in good health.

The chain links TRBV5-1 to TRBJ1-5; D is uncertain. Germline V gene data show CDR1 as SGHRS and CDR2 as YFSETQ. This CDR3 is built from 17 residues. Trimming shortened V by 1 base and J by 0 bases, and 14 bases separated the two germline ends. The CDR3 DNA reads as TGCGCCAGCAGCTTGAACTGGGCAACTAATAGCAATCAGCCCCAGCATTTT. Translation: CASSLNWATNSNQPQHF.

This clone was seen a handful of times. The genes are TRBV5-1 and TRBJ2-7; 11 bases match TRBD2. The CDR3 spans 15 residues. Germline CDR1 is SGHRS and CDR2 is YFSETQ. V shed 4 bases, J shed 5 bases, and the junction held 8 bases outside the gene matches. The CDR3 region has the DNA TGCGCCAGCAGCAAACTAGCGGGAGTTTCTCACGAGCAGTACTTC. This encodes CASSKLAGVSHEQYF.